A single T cell receptor beta chain is shown here with its context. CDR3 length: 13 residues. Trimming removed 3 bases at V and 6 bases at J, with 11 bases between. Germline CDR1 and CDR2: ENHRY and SYGVKD. The data derive from a study of CD8 T cells in Susac syndrome. Study-level background: Patients with Susac syndrome were, at the time of blood collection, therapy-naive, maintained on corticosteroids, or maintained on intravenous immunoglobulin alone.

Roughly 0.45 to 1 ug RNA was reverse transcribed with random hexamers. It was immunoSEQ multiplex PCR that amplified TCR beta CDR3 across 54 Vbeta and 13 Jbeta. TCRdb recomputed calls from the immunoSEQ multiplex PCR reads with MiXCR, one row per CDR3 protein. The sample holds around 200,000 distinct CDR3 sequences, roughly 94% seen once. Sequenced input: CD4+ T cells from PBMCs. The chain recombines TRBV10-3 with TRBJ1-2, with D uncertain. The origin of this receptor is a human donor with Susac syndrome. CDR3 region: CAISDYGLHGYTF. CDR3 DNA: TGTGCCATCAGTGATTATGGGCTGCATGGCTACACCTTC.